This TCR beta chain came from a study of cytomegalovirus exposure and HLA in healthy donors (dated by TCRdb to 2016 to 2017). For the study in its entirety: An earlier analysis of some 500 of the donors reported roughly 270 Gb of sequence data and some 100 million unique TCR beta sequences from 150 million to 200 million T cells. An early release that covered more than 550 HLA-typed donors contained around 300 gigabases of sequencing data and around 85 million unique TCR sequences. The genetic ancestry cluster associated with self-reported Caucasian donors included 70% to 85% of the approximately 410 genotyped donors. The study was designed to test whether signatures of past pathogen exposure could be identified by cataloging public T cell receptors. Using immunosequencing, the study profiled T cell repertoires from 500 to 800 subjects and related those repertoires to cytomegalovirus serostatus. Besides the first cohort of about 730 subjects, a separate validation cohort made up of about 120 different subjects was used. High-throughput TCR immunosequencing, statistical association of individual TCRs with disease status, and machine learning were combined to predict cytomegalovirus infection status. To study patterns of TCR occurrence, a later analysis re-analyzed previously published TCR beta repertoires from around 670 donors and added high-resolution HLA genotyping. Rather than using new phenotypic data, the later analysis identified candidate immune exposures from TCR beta sequences and from how often those sequences occurred across donors. An earlier analysis of 587 of the donors applied high-throughput TCR beta sequencing to assess whether each TCR beta V gene segment acted as functional or pseudogenic. Donor age, sex, ethnicity and CMV serostatus were compiled together with the repertoire data. Genome-wide SNP genotypes for about 60% of the roughly 670 donors were used in a later genetic analysis, which treated that subset as a discovery cohort. All discovery cohort repertoires had been generated using a single sequencing platform. Class I and class II HLA loci were covered by the typing at four-digit resolution. Typing coverage varied by locus: roughly 629-640 donors for A, B, C, DRB1 and DQB1; roughly 500 for DQA1; about 590 for DPA1; approximately 470 for DPB1. Roughly 5 DR-DQ haplotypes were handled as single units for association and clustering, since linkage in the cohort was strong. Across some 400 genotyped donors of the cohort, an average of about 240,000 unique TCR beta nucleotide sequences per donor were sequenced, and roughly a sixth of those sequences were non-productive. Overall study outcomes, separate from this receptor: Because counts were too low, some 17 rarely observed V segments, including chromosome 9 orphons, were excluded from the earlier analysis of 587 of the donors. Most TCR sequences were observed very rarely across donors, whereas some public TCRs were present in many individuals. CMV serostatus was the only immune exposure information available for the cohort. The classifier was reported to diagnose cytomegalovirus status with high specificity and sensitivity in both the original and validation cohorts. An association between a missense DCLRE1C variant and V-gene and J-gene trimming of TCR beta chains was found in a later genetic analysis and replicated in an independent cohort. Some IMGT-functional V segments, including TRBV6-2 and TRBV6-3, could not be distinguished by the 87-base-pair reads and were therefore excluded. Roughly uniform sequencing depth across donors was assumed in presence/absence analyses, although this assumption may not hold. A further reported finding was that TCR beta sequences accurately predicted the HLA-A and HLA-B alleles for most subjects in the first cohort. In an earlier analysis of fewer than 700 of the donors, most TCR beta V segments appeared in productive rearrangements about 87% or about 30% of the time, broadly matching IMGT annotations. According to a later analysis, TCR association rates differed among HLA loci, with DRB1 alleles showing the most associated TCRs and HLA-C alleles showing the fewest. In the study, around 150 TCR beta chains were listed as associated with cytomegalovirus. HLA typing was unavailable for some donors at each locus, so association tests used only the typed subset. When HLA alleles, especially DR and DQ, strongly co-occurred, attributing TCR associations to individual alleles was difficult. The authors suggested that the approach could potentially be extended to other disease states and immunological phenotypes. A later analysis found that HLA-associated TCR beta chains were more clonally expanded and had lower generation probabilities than equally common non-associated chains. According to a later genetic analysis, donors in an Asian-associated ancestry cluster had fewer N-insertions in productive TCRs than the approximately 650-donor mean. According to a later analysis, parvovirus B19, influenza, CMV and Epstein-Barr virus appeared linked to several top co-occurrence clusters. In vitro tests confirmed that a few of the cytomegalovirus-associated TCR beta chains recognize cytomegalovirus antigens. Correlated functional status among segregating V segments might reflect linkage disequilibrium, but an unknown experimental factor could not be ruled out. This cohort had only TCR beta chains sequenced, and the lack of alpha or paired-chain data limited which features could be detected. The sequencing pipeline was judged likely to have produced a cluster of highly shared sequence variants as a technical artifact. A later analysis found that most CMV-associated TCR beta chains appeared HLA-restricted, with HLA associations seemingly driven largely by CMV exposure. Specific HLA alleles were associated with over 15,000 TCR beta sequences at a false discovery rate of 0.05 in a later analysis.

The cohort was made up of about 670 healthy bone marrow donors. At the time of sampling, all cohort members were nominally healthy, though unrecorded immune exposures were likely present. The donor tested CMV seropositive and was one of the 289 seropositive cohort members. A peripheral blood sample was provided by each donor, and peripheral blood mononuclear cells were used for TCR beta sequencing. The Qiagen DNeasy Blood Extraction Kit was used to extract genomic DNA from the blood cell samples. Preparation of the library involved the immunoSEQ multiplex PCR assay. For the multiplex PCR, a mixture combining 60 forward primers for TCR Vbeta segments and 13 reverse primers for TCR Jbeta segments was used. A multiplex PCR assay on genomic DNA amplified the CDR3 region of rearranged TCR beta genes. On the Illumina HiSeq System, the amplified TCR beta libraries were sequenced as 87-base-pair reads. The study's own analysis went as follows. Across the 640 or so repertoires, a later analysis counted approximately 83 million unique TCR beta chains, some 11 million of which were shared by at least two donors. To remove PCR and sequencing errors, raw reads were error-corrected and collapsed into unique sequences using a nearest-neighbor algorithm that merged closely related sequences. V, D and J gene segments were assigned by aligning CDR3 sequences to IMGT reference sequences. For a sequence to be retained, a match of at least six nucleotides to both a V gene segment and a J gene segment was required. Rearrangements were classified as productive when the CDR3 lacked stop codons and remained in frame with V and J, and all other rearrangements were classified as non-productive. Following IMGT convention, CDR3 was defined as the stretch from the second conserved V-encoded cysteine to the conserved J-encoded phenylalanine. The earlier analysis of approximately 590 of the donors excluded any sequence lacking an unambiguous match to a single V gene segment. An earlier analysis of a few hundred of the donors called V segments functional above 56.7% productive rearrangements and segregating when the between-donor standard deviation exceeded 5%. A statistical classification framework was developed to diagnose cytomegalovirus status using the catalog of TCR beta chain sequences. In a later analysis, TCR nucleotide sequences were compared against IMGT/GENE-DB human TR gene sequences so that V and J genes could be assigned. The TCRdist pipeline was used in a later analysis to assign CDR3 sequences and most-parsimonious VDJ recombination scenarios. In a later analysis, each TCR beta chain was defined by its CDR3 amino acid sequence together with its V-gene family, and reads without a unique V-gene family were excluded. A later analysis removed 592 highly shared, low-generation-probability nucleotide sequences to deal with suspected cross-contamination and a sequencing artifact. In a later analysis, a clonal expansion index for each public chain was calculated from normalized within-repertoire ranks of inferred template counts. A later analysis computed generation probabilities with a VDJ recombination model fitted to out-of-frame rearrangements, and checked the results against IGoR. Hypergeometric tests were used in a later analysis to score TCR-TCR, TCR-HLA and TCR-CMV co-occurrence, with a repertoire-size bias correction applied to the TCR pairs. A later analysis estimated false discovery rates by permuting HLA or CMV assignments 20 times. In a later analysis, co-occurring TCRs were grouped using DBSCAN, with TCRdist sequence similarity added in when clustering inside HLA-allele-positive subsets. Repertoires with fewer than 30,000 or more than 120,000 public chains were left out of co-occurrence clustering, as were four to six repertoires with anomalous nucleotide sharing. TCRdb limited this immuneACCESS table to in-frame rearrangements with V and J called. A share of clones is missing; checked studies link under half to unresolved V genes, and the rest is unexplained. V, J and clone size are taken as reported in that table, and D and trimming were inferred from the DNA itself. The sample table shows about 100,000 clones, and about 77% are seen once. Of the sample, 4% is held by the ten largest clones.

As to this clone: Its antigen is unknown. Base quality data are lacking; no much larger clone is found one base away.

The CDR3 runs 17 amino acids, cysteine and phenylalanine included. Kept here is only the CDR3 DNA, which spans 51 bases and is read in frame from base 1. Cut back by 5 bases and 3 bases, the V and J ends lie 22 bases apart. The germline V gene gives CDR1 as SGHAT and CDR2 as FQNNGV. Sequencing used PBMCs. The origin of this receptor is a woman aged 45-65 years in good health and CMV-seropositive. The rearranged chain carries TRBV11-2 and TRBJ2-5; TRBD1 is a weak D gene call, 5 bases matching. The bases read TGTGCCAGCAGCCCCCCCGAGAGAGAGCGACAGAAAGAGACCCAGTACTTC. It codes for CASSPPERERQKETQYF.